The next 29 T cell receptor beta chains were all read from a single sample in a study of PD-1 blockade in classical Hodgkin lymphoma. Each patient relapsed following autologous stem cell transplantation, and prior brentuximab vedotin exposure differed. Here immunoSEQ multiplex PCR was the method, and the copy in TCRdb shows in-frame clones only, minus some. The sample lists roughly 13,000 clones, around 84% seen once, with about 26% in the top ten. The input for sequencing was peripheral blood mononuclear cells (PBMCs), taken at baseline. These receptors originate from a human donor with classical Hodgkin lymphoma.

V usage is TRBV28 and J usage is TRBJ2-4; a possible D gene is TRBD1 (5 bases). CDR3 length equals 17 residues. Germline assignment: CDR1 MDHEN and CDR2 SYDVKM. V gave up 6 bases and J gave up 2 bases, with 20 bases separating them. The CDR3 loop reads CASRPFTGRMTKNIQYF. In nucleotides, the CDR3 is TGTGCCAGCAGACCATTCACAGGTCGGATGACCAAAAACATTCAGTACTTC. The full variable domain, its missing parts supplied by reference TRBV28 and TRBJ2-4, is DVKVTQSSRYLVKRTGEKVFLECVQDMDHENMFWYRQDPGLGLRLIYFSYDVKMKEKGDIPEGYSVSREKKERFSLILESASTNQTSMYLCASRPFTGRMTKNIQYFGAGTRLSVL.

CDR3 region: CASAQGVVYEQYF. The CDR3 DNA follows: TGTGCCAGCGCCCAGGGGGTTGTCTACGAGCAGTACTTC. The chain has TRBV27 and TRBJ2-7; 7 nucleotides agree with TRBD1. Germline CDR1 and CDR2: MNHEY and SMNVEV (reference sequence). V shed 8 bases, J shed 3 bases, and the junction held 7 bases outside the gene matches. This CDR3 has 13 amino acids.

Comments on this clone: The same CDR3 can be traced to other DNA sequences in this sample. CDR3 sequence: CASSLTTGGGSPQHF. CDR3 nucleotide sequence: TGTGCCAGCAGTTTAACTACAGGGGGTGGTTCGCCCCAGCATTTT. The chain joins TRBV28 to TRBJ1-5, with 8 nucleotides matching TRBD1. The CDR3 has 15 amino acids. Trimming cost V 2 bases and J 9 bases; bases outside gene matches: 9. CDR1 is MDHEN, CDR2 SYDVKM, per germline.

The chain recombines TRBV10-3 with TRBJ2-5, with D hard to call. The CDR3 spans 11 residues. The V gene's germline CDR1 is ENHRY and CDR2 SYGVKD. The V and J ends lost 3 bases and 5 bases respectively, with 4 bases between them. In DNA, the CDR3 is TGTGCCATCAGTGACGCGGAGACCCAGTACTTC. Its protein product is CAISDAETQYF.

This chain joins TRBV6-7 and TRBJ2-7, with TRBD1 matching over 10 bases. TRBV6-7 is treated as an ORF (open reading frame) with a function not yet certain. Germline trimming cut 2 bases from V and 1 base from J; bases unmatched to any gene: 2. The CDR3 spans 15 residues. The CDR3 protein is CASSYRDRGSYEQYF. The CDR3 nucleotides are TGTGCCAGCAGTTACAGGGACAGGGGATCCTACGAGCAGTACTTC.

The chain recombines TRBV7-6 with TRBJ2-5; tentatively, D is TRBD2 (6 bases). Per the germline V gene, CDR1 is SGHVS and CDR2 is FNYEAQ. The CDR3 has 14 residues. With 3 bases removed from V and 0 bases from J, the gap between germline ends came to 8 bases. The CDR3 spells CASSLGGYQETQYF. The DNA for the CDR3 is TGTGCCAGCAGCTTGGGGGGATACCAAGAGACCCAGTACTTC.

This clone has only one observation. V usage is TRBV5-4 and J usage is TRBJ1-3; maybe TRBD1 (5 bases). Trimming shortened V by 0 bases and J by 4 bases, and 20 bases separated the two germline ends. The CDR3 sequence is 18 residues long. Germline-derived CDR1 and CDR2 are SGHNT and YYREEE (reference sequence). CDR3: CASSLVGGRDEPGNTIYF. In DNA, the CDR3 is TGTGCCAGCAGCTTGGTGGGGGGTCGAGACGAACCAGGAAACACCATATATTTT.

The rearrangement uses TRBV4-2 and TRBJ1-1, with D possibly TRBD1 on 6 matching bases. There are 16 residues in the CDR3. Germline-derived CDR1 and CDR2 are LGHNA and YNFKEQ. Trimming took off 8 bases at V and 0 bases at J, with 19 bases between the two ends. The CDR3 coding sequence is TGTGCCAGCCGCCGCCTGACAGGAGGAATGAACACTGAAGCTTTCTTT. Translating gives CASRRLTGGMNTEAFF.

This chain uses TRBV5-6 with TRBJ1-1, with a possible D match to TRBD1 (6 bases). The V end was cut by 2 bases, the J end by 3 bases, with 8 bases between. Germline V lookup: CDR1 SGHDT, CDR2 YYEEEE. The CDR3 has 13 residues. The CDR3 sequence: CASSLQGDTEAFF. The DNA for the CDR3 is TGTGCCAGCAGCTTACAGGGTGACACTGAAGCTTTCTTT.

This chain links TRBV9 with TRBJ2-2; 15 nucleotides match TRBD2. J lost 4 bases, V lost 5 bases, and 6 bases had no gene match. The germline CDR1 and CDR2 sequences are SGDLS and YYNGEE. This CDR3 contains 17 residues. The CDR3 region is CASRPGTSGRSTGELFF. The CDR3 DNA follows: TGTGCCAGCAGGCCCGGGACTAGCGGGAGGAGCACCGGGGAGCTGTTTTTT. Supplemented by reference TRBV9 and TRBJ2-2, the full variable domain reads DSGVTQTPKHLITATGQRVTLRCSPRSGDLSVYWYQQSLDQGLQFLIQYYNGEERAKGNILERFSAQQFPDLHSELNLSSLELGDSALYFCASRPGTSGRSTGELFFGEGSRLTVL.

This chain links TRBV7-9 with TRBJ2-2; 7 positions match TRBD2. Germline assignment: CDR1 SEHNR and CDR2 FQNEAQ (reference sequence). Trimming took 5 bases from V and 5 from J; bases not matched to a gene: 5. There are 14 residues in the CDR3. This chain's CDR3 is CASSMGRGTGELFF. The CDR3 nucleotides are TGTGCCAGCAGCATGGGGAGGGGTACCGGGGAGCTGTTTTTT.

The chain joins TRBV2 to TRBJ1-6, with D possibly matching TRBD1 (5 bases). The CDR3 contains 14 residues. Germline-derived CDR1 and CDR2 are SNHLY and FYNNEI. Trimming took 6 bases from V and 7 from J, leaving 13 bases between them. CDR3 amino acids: CASRPGTANSPLHF. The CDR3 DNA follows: TGTGCCAGCAGACCCGGGACGGCAAATTCACCCCTCCACTTT.

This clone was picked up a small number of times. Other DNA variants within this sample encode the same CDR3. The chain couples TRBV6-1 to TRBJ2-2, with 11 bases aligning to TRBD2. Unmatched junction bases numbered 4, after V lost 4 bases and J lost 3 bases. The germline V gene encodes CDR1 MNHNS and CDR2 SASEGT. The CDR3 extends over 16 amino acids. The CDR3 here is CASSVSGREYTGELFF. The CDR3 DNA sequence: TGTGCCAGCAGTGTTAGCGGGAGGGAGTACACCGGGGAGCTGTTTTTT.

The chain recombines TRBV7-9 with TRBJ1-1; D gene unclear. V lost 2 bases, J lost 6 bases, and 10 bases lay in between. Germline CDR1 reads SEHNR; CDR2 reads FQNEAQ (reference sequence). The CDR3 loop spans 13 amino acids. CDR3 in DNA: TGTGCCAGCAGCTTACAGGTTAGGTCTGAAGCTTTCTTT. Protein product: CASSLQVRSEAFF.

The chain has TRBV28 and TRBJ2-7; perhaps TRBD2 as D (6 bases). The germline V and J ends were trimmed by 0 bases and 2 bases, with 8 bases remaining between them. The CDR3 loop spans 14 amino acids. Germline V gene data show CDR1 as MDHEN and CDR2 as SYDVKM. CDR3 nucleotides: TGTGCCAGCAGTTTATGGGGGGGAGCCTACGAGCAGTACGTC. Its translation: CASSLWGGAYEQYV.

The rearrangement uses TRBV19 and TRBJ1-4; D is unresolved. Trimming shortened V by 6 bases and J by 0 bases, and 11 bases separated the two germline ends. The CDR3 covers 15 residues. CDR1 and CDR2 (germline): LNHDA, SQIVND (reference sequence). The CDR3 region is CASSPGAATNEKLFF. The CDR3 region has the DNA TGTGCCAGTAGCCCGGGCGCCGCAACTAATGAAAAACTGTTTTTT.

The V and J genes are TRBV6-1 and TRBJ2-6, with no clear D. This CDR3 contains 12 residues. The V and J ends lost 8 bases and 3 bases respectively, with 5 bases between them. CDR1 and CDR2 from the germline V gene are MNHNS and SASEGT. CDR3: CASGVGANVLTF. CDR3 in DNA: TGTGCCAGCGGGGTTGGGGCCAACGTCCTGACTTTC.

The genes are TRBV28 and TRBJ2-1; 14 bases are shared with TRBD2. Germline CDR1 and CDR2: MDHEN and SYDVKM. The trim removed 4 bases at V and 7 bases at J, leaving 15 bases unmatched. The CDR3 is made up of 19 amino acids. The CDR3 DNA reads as TGTGCCAGCAGTTCAACCCTAGGACTAGCGGGAGGACTTAGGAATGAGCAGTTCTTC. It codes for CASSSTLGLAGGLRNEQFF.

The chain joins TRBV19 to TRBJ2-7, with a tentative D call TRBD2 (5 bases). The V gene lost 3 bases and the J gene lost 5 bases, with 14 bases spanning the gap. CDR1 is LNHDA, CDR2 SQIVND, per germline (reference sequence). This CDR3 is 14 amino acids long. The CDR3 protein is CASSIFGEWDEQYF. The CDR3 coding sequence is TGTGCCAGTAGTATTTTCGGGGAGTGGGACGAGCAGTACTTC.

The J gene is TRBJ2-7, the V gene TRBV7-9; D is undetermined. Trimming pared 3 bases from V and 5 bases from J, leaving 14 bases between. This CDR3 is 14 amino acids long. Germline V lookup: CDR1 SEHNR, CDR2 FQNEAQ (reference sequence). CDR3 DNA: TGTGCCAGCAGCTTTGGGCAGACCCTGCACGAGCAGTACTTC. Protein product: CASSFGQTLHEQYF.

The CDR3 region has the DNA TGTGCCAGCAGCTCCCCCCTAGCGGGGGGGCCTCGGTGGACAGATACGCAGTATTTT. Protein product: CASSSPLAGGPRWTDTQYF. The J gene is TRBJ2-3, the V gene TRBV7-8, with 12 bases matching TRBD2. The CDR3 is made up of 19 amino acids. The germline CDR1 and CDR2 sequences are SGHVS and FQNEAQ. V lost 4 bases and J lost 3; bases outside the gene matches: 14.

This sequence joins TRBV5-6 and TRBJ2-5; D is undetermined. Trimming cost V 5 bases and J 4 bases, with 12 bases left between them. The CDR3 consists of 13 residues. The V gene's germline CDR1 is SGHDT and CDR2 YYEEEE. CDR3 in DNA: TGTGCCAGCAGTAAGCCCCCGGGAGAGACCCAGTACTTC. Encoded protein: CASSKPPGETQYF.

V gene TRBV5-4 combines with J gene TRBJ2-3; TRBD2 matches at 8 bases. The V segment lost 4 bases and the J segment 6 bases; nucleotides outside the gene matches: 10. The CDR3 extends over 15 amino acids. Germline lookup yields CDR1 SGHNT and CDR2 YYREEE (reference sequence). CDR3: CASSPSGGVGDTQYF. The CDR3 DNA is TGTGCCAGCAGCCCCTCGGGGGGGGTGGGGGATACGCAGTATTTT. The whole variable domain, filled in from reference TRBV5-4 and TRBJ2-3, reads ETGVTQSPTHLIKTRGQQVTLRCSSQSGHNTVSWYQQALGQGPQFIFQYYREEENGRGNFPPRFSGLQFPNYSSELNVNALELDDSALYLCASSPSGGVGDTQYFGPGTRLTVL.

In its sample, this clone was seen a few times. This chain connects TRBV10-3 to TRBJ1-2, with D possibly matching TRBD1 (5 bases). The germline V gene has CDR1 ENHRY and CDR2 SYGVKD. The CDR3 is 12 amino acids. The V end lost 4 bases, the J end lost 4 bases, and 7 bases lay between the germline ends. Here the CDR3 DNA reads TGTGCCATCAGTGGGGACCTCTATGGCTACACCTTC. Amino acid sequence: CAISGDLYGYTF.

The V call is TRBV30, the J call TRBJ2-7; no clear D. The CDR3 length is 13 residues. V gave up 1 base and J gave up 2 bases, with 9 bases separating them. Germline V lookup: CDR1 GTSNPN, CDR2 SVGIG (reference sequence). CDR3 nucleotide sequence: TGTGCCTGGAGTGGTAGTGCTACCTACGAGCAGTACTTC. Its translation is CAWSGSATYEQYF.

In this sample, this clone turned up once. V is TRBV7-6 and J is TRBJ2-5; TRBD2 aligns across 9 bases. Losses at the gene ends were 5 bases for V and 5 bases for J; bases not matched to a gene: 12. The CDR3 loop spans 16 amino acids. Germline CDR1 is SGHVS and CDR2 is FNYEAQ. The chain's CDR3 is CASSLSFAGGRETQYF. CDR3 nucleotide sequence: TGTGCCAGCAGCCTAAGTTTCGCGGGGGGGCGGGAGACCCAGTACTTC.

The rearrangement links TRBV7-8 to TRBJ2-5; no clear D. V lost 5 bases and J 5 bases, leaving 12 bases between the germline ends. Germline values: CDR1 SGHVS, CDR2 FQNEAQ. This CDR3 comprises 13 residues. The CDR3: CASSPQGSETQYF. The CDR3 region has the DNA TGTGCCAGCAGCCCCCAAGGGTCGGAGACCCAGTACTTC.

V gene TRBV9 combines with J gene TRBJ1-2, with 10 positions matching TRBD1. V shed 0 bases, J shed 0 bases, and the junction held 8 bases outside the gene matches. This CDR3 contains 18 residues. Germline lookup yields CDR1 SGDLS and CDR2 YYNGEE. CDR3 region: CASSVGRQGAKANYGYTF. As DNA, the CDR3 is TGTGCCAGCAGCGTAGGACGACAGGGGGCGAAAGCTAACTATGGCTACACCTTC.

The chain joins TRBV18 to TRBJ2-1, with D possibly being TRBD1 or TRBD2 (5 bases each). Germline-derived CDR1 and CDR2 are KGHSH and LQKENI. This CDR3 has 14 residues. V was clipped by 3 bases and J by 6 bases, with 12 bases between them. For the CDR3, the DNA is TGTGCCAGCTCACCGGGGACGGGCGTCAATGAGCAGTTCTTC. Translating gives CASSPGTGVNEQFF.